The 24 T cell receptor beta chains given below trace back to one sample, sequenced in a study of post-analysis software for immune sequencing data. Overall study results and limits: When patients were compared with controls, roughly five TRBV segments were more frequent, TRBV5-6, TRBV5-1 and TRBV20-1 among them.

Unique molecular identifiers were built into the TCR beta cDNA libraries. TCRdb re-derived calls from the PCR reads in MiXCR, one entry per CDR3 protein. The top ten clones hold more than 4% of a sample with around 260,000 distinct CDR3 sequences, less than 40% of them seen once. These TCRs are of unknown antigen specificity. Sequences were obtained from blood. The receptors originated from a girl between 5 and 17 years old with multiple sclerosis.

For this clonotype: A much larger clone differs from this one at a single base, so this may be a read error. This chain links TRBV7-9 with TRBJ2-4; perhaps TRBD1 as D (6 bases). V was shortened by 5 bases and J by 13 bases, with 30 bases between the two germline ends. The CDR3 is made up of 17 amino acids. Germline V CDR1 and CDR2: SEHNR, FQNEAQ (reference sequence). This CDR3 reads CASSGPGAGEGYNEQYF. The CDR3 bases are TGTGCCAGCAGCGGACCCGGGGCAGGGGAAGGGTACAATGAGCAGTACTTC. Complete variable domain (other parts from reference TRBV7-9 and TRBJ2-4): DTGVSQNPRHKITKRGQNVTFRCDPISEHNRLYWYRQTLGQGPEFLTYFQNEAQLEKSRLLSDRFSAERPKGSFSTLEIQRTEQGDSAMYLCASSGPGAGEGYNEQYFGAGTRLSVL.

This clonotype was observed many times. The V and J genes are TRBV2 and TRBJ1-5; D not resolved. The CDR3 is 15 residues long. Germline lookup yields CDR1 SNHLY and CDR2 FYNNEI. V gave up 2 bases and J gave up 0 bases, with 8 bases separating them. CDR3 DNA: TGTGCCAGCAGTGAAAGTAGGGATAGCAATCAGCCCCAGCATTTT. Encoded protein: CASSESRDSNQPQHF.

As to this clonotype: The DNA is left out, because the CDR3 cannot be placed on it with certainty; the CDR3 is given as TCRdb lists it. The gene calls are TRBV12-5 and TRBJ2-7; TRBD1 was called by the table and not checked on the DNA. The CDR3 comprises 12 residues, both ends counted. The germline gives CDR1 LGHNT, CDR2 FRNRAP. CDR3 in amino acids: CASGFGPGEQYF.

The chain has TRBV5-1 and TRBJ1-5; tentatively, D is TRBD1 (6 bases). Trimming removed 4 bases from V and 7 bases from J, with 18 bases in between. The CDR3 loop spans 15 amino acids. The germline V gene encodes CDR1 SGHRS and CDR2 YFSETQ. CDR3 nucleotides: TGCGCCAGCAGCCCGTCTTCACAGGGTGGCCAGCCCCAGCATTTT. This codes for CASSPSSQGGQPQHF.

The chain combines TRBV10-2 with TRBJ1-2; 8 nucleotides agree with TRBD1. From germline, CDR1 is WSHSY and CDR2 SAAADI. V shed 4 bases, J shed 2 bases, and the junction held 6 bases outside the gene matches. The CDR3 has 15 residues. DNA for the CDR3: TGCGCCAGCAGTGGATCAGGGGGCGGGAACTATGGCTACACCTTC. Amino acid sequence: CASSGSGGGNYGYTF.

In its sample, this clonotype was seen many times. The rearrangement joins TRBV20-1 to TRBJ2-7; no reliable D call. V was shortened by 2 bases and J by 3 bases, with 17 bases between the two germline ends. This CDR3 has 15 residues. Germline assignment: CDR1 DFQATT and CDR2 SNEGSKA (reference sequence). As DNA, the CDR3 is TGCAGTGCTAGATGGGCGGAAAGGTCTATCTACGAGCAGTACTTC. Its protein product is CSARWAERSIYEQYF.

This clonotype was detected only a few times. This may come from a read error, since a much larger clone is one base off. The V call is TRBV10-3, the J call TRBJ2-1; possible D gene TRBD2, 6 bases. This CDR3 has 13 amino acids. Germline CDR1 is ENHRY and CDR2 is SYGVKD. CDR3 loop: CAINGGADNAQFF. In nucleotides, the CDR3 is TGTGCCATTAACGGAGGGGCTGACAATGCGCAGTTCTTC.

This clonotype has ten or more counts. Here the CDR3 reads CSASAGLAFYNEQFF. The DNA for the CDR3 is TGCAGTGCTAGTGCTGGACTAGCGTTCTACAATGAGCAGTTCTTC. V gene TRBV20-1 combines with J gene TRBJ2-1; TRBD2 matches at 9 bases. The germline V gene encodes CDR1 DFQATT and CDR2 SNEGSKA (reference sequence). J lost 3 bases, V lost 3 bases, and 6 bases had no gene match. The CDR3 is 15 amino acids.

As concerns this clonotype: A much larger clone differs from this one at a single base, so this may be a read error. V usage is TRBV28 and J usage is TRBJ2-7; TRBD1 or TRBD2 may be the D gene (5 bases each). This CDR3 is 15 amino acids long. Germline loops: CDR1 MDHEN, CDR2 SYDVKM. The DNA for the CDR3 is TGTGCCGGCAGTTCCGGGACGCCGGCGACCTACGAGCAGTACTTC. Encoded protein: CAGSSGTPATYEQYF.

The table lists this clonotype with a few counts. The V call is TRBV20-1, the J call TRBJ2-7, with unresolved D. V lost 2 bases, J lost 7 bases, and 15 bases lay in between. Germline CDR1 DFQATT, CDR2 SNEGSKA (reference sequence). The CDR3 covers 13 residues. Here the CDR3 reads CSARSGSGFEQYF. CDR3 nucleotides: TGCAGTGCTAGATCGGGCTCTGGGTTTGAGCAGTACTTC.

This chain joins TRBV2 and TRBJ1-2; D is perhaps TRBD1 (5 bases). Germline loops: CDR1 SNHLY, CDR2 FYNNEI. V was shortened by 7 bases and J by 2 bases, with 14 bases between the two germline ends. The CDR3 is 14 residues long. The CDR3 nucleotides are TGTGCCAGCAATGACGGGGCCCAGAACTATGGCTACACCTTC. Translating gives CASNDGAQNYGYTF.

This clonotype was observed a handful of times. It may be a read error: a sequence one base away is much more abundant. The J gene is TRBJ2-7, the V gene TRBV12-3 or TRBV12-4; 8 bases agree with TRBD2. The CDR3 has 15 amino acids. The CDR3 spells CVSSPGLAGFYEQYF. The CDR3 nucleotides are TGTGTCAGCAGTCCCGGGTTAGCGGGATTCTACGAGCAGTACTTC.

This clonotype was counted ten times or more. This CDR3 reads CASSWTIGETQYF. CDR3 coding DNA: TGTGCCAGCAGTTGGACTATCGGAGAGACCCAGTACTTC. The gene calls are TRBV2 and TRBJ2-5; tentatively, D is TRBD2 (6 bases). There are 13 residues in the CDR3. The V and J ends lost 5 bases and 4 bases respectively, with 11 bases between them. Germline CDR1 SNHLY, CDR2 FYNNEI. Drawing the rest from reference TRBV2 and TRBJ2-5, the complete variable domain is EPEVTQTPSHQVTQMGQEVILRCVPISNHLYFYWYRQILGQKVEFLVSFYNNEISEKSEIFDDQFSVERPDGSNFTLKIRSTKLEDSAMYFCASSWTIGETQYFGPGTRLLVL.

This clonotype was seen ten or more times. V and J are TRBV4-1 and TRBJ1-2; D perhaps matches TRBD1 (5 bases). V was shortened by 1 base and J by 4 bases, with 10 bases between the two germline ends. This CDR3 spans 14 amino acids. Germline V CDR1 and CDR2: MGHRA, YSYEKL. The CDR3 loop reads CASSQGGIFYGYTF. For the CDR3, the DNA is TGCGCCAGCAGCCAAGGGGGGATCTTCTATGGCTACACCTTC.

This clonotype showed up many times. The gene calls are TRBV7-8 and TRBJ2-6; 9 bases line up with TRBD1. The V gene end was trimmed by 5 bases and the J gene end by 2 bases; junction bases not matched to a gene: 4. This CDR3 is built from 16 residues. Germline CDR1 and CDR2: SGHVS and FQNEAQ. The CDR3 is CASSATGGPGANVLTF. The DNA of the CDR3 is TGTGCCAGCAGCGCAACAGGGGGCCCTGGGGCCAACGTCCTGACTTTC.

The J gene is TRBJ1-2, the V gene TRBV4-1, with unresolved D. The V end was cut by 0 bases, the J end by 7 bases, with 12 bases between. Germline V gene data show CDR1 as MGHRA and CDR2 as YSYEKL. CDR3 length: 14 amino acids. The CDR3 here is CASSQDPAPGGYTF. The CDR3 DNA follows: TGCGCCAGCAGCCAAGACCCGGCCCCCGGTGGCTACACCTTC.

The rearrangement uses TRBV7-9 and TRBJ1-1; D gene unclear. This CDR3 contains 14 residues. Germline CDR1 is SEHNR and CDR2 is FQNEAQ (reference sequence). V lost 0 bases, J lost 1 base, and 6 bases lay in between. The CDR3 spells CASSLADGNTEAFF. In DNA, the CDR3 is TGTGCCAGCAGCTTAGCCGACGGGAACACTGAAGCTTTCTTT.

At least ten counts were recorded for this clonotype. The CDR3 region is CSASRDRRYGYTF. DNA of the CDR3: TGCAGTGCTAGTAGGGACAGGCGGTATGGCTACACCTTC. This chain joins TRBV20-1 and TRBJ1-2; TRBD1 matches at 8 bases. The V and J ends lost 3 bases and 5 bases, in that order; junction bases with no gene match: 5. The CDR3 totals 13 residues. Germline values: CDR1 DFQATT, CDR2 SNEGSKA (reference sequence).

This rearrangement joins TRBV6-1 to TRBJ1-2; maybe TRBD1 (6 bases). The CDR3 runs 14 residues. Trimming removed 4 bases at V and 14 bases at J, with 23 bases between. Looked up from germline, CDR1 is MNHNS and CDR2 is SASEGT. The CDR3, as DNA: TGTGCCAGCAGTGCCGGGGACACTCGGGAAGTAGGGACCTTC. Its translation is CASSAGDTREVGTF.

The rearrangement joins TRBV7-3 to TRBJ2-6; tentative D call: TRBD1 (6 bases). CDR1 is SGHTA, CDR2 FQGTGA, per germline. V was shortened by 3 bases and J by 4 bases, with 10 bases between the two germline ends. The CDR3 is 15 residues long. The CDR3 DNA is TGTGCCAGCAGCTTTACAGGGTTAGGGGCCAACGTCCTGACTTTC. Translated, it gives CASSFTGLGANVLTF.

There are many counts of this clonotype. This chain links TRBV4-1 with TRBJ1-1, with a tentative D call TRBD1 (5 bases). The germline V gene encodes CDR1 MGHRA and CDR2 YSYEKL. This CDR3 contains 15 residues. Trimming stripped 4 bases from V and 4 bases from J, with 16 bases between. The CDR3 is CASSLMRGRATEAFF. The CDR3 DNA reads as TGCGCCAGCAGCCTTATGAGGGGCAGGGCCACTGAAGCTTTCTTT.

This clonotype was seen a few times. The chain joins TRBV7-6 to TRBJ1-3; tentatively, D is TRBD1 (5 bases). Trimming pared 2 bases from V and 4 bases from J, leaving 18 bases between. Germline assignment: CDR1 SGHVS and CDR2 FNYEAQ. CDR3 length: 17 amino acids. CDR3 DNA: TGTGCCAGCAGCTTAAAGCTGTGGCAGGGAAAAGGAAACACCATATATTTT. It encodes CASSLKLWQGKGNTIYF. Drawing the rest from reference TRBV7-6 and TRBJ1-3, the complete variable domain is GAGVSQSPRYKVTKRGQDVALRCDPISGHVSLYWYRQALGQGPEFLTYFNYEAQQDKSGLPNDRFSAERPEGSISTLTIQRTEQRDSAMYRCASSLKLWQGKGNTIYFGEGSWLTVV.

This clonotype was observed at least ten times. CDR3 nucleotide sequence: TGTGCCAGTAGTCCCCCGATGGGCAGGGAGTATGGCTACACCTTC. This gives the protein CASSPPMGREYGYTF. The chain links TRBV19 to TRBJ1-2; tentative D call: TRBD1 (5 bases). CDR3 length: 15 residues. The V end was cut by 5 bases, the J end by 5 bases, with 18 bases between. Germline V gene lookup returns CDR1 LNHDA and CDR2 SQIVND (reference sequence).

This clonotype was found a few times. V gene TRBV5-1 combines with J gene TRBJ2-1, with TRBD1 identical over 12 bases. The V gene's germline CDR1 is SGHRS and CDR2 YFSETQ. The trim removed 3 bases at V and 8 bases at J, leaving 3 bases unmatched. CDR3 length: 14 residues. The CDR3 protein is CASSSGTGGDEQFF. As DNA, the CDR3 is TGCGCCAGCAGCTCCGGGACAGGGGGCGATGAGCAGTTCTTC.